The next 30 T cell receptor beta chains were all read from a single sample in a study of Ad26.COV2.S vaccination and SARS-CoV-2 variants. Treatment in this sample: some 19 received Ad26.COV2.S at low or high dose, single or two shots; several received placebo; per-sample allocation not given. Following the first vaccine or placebo injection, samples were taken on day 63. Here immunoSEQ multiplex PCR was the method, and the copy in TCRdb shows in-frame clones only, minus some. The table shows over 300,000 clones, with 83% occurring only once. This specimen consisted of peripheral blood, obtained in a trial of Ad26.COV2.S vaccine versus placebo. These receptors all stem from a person between 18 and 59 years old who received the Ad26.COV2.S COVID-19 vaccine or a placebo.

CDR3: CASSPTGGGNEQYF. CDR3 nucleotides: TGTGCCAGCTCACCTACTGGAGGGGGAAACGAGCAGTACTTC. This chain joins TRBV18 and TRBJ2-7, with D perhaps given as TRBD1 or TRBD2 (6 bases each). The CDR3 totals 14 residues. Germline assignment: CDR1 KGHSH and CDR2 LQKENI. With 3 bases removed from V and 5 bases from J, the gap between germline ends came to 14 bases.

The chain combines TRBV27 with TRBJ1-2, with D maybe TRBD1 (5 bases). This CDR3 comprises 15 residues. V lost 6 bases and J lost 4, with 18 bases in between. Germline-derived CDR1 and CDR2 are MNHEY and SMNVEV (reference sequence). CDR3 amino acids: CASSAAKGRLYGYTF. DNA of the CDR3: TGTGCCAGCAGCGCCGCCAAGGGGCGCCTCTATGGCTACACCTTC.

The chain couples TRBV3-1 (or the pseudogene TRBV3-2) to TRBJ2-7; no firm D call. The CDR3 length is 14 residues. V was pared by 2 bases and J by 0 bases, with 8 bases between. Looked up from germline, CDR1 is LGHDT and CDR2 is YNNKEL (reference sequence). CDR3 sequence reads: CASSQLPTSYEQYF. In nucleotides, the CDR3 is TGTGCCAGCAGCCAACTTCCAACCTCCTACGAGCAGTACTTC.

There are a few counts of this clone. The chain uses TRBV24-1 and TRBJ2-1, with 8 positions matching TRBD1. V lost 4 bases to trimming and J lost 7 bases; unmatched junction nucleotides: 11. The germline V gene encodes CDR1 KGHDR and CDR2 SFDVKD. CDR3 length equals 16 residues. CDR3 nucleotide sequence: TGTGCCACCAGTGACCCGGGACAGGATTTTGGAAATGAGCAGTTCTTC. Translating it yields CATSDPGQDFGNEQFF.

This clone was seen once. V usage is TRBV5-1 and J usage is TRBJ2-7; perhaps TRBD1 as D (6 bases). Per the germline V gene, CDR1 is SGHRS and CDR2 is YFSETQ. This CDR3 region has 15 residues. Between the trimmed V and J ends, which lost 2 bases and 4 bases, there was a span of 16 bases. The DNA for the CDR3 is TGCGCCAGCAGCTTACTTCCAGGGGAAGTTTACGAGCAGTACTTC. As protein: CASSLLPGEVYEQYF.

This clone came up once. The J gene is TRBJ2-7, the V gene TRBV2; D is undetermined. CDR1 SNHLY and CDR2 FYNNEI come from the germline V gene. This CDR3 is built from 13 residues. The ends were cut back, 4 bases at V and 12 bases at J, with 19 bases in the middle. The CDR3 reads CASSVEATSISYF. CDR3 nucleotide sequence: TGTGCCAGCAGTGTAGAAGCTACGAGCATCTCGTACTTC.

This clone has more than one count but fewer than ten. The chain couples TRBV27 to TRBJ1-2, with D unclear. V was cut by 5 bases and J by 6 bases, with 13 bases left in between. From germline, CDR1 is MNHEY and CDR2 SMNVEV (reference sequence). The CDR3 covers 13 residues. The DNA of the CDR3 is TGTGCCAGCAGTCCCCATCGCGCGGATGGCTACACCTTC. Translation gives CASSPHRADGYTF.

This clone was picked up a small number of times. The chain is built from TRBV7-9 and TRBJ1-5; perhaps TRBD1 as D (5 bases). Trimming removed 7 bases from V and 6 bases from J, with 19 bases in between. This CDR3 region has 15 residues. Germline lookup yields CDR1 SEHNR and CDR2 FQNEAQ (reference sequence). The CDR3: CASIGPRGLAQPQHF. DNA of the CDR3: TGTGCCAGCATAGGCCCTAGGGGTCTCGCTCAGCCCCAGCATTTT.

This chain connects TRBV7-9 to TRBJ2-7, with TRBD2 matching 9 bases. This CDR3 has 15 amino acids. The germline CDR1 and CDR2 sequences are SEHNR and FQNEAQ (reference sequence). V lost 1 base and J lost 4; bases outside the gene matches: 5. For the CDR3, the DNA is TGTGCCAGCAGCTTAGTTGTAGCGGGAGAGTACGAGCAGTACTTC. Protein sequence: CASSLVVAGEYEQYF.

The J gene is TRBJ2-1, the V gene TRBV3-1 (or the pseudogene TRBV3-2); 11 positions agree with TRBD2. The length of the CDR3 is 14 residues. The germline V gene has CDR1 LGHDT and CDR2 YNNKEL (reference sequence). The trim removed 2 bases at V and 6 bases at J, leaving 0 bases unmatched. The CDR3 loop reads CASSQLAGGNEQFF. The CDR3 DNA sequence: TGTGCCAGCAGCCAACTAGCGGGGGGCAATGAGCAGTTCTTC.

This clone was seen just once. The rearrangement uses TRBV28 and TRBJ2-7, with D uncertain. V gave up 1 base and J gave up 3 bases, with 1 base separating them. The CDR3 covers 11 residues. The germline V gene encodes CDR1 MDHEN and CDR2 SYDVKM. The CDR3 spells CASSLYYEQYF. CDR3 coding DNA: TGTGCCAGCAGTTTATACTACGAGCAGTACTTC.

The chain has TRBV3-1 (or the pseudogene TRBV3-2) and TRBJ1-1; no firm D call. CDR3 length equals 15 residues. The germline CDR1 and CDR2 sequences are LGHDT and YNNKEL (reference sequence). V shed 4 bases and J shed 0 bases, with 12 bases lying between them. CDR3 residues: CASSPEDGMNTEAFF. CDR3 DNA: TGTGCCAGCAGCCCTGAGGACGGAATGAACACTGAAGCTTTCTTT.

The chain carries TRBV11-2 and TRBJ2-3; D is unresolved. This CDR3 has 14 amino acids. The V and J ends lost 5 bases and 2 bases respectively, with 11 bases between them. Germline V gives CDR1 SGHAT, CDR2 FQNNGV. CDR3 amino acids: CASSPKWVTDTQYF. The CDR3 DNA follows: TGTGCCAGCAGCCCTAAATGGGTCACAGATACGCAGTATTTT.

In its sample, this clone was seen once. The chain is built from TRBV27 and TRBJ1-1, with D possibly TRBD1 on 6 matching bases. The CDR3 is 14 amino acids. Germline loops: CDR1 MNHEY, CDR2 SMNVEV (reference sequence). V dropped 1 base and J dropped 8 bases, with 14 bases sitting between them. CDR3 protein: CASSLWGGQGEAFF. The CDR3 DNA reads as TGTGCCAGCAGTTTATGGGGGGGGCAGGGGGAAGCTTTCTTT.

V gene TRBV7-9 combines with J gene TRBJ2-2; no reliable D call. V dropped 0 bases and J dropped 10 bases, with 9 bases sitting between them. The CDR3 runs 13 residues. Germline V CDR1 and CDR2: SEHNR, FQNEAQ (reference sequence). DNA of the CDR3: TGTGCCAGCAGCTTAGCCCTCACAGCGGAGCTGTTTTTT. Its protein is CASSLALTAELFF. Full variable domain (remainder filled in from reference TRBV7-9 and TRBJ2-2): DTGVSQNPRHKITKRGQNVTFRCDPISEHNRLYWYRQTLGQGPEFLTYFQNEAQLEKSRLLSDRFSAERPKGSFSTLEIQRTEQGDSAMYLCASSLALTAELFFGEGSRLTVL.

This clone was recorded only once. This chain connects TRBV28 to TRBJ1-2, with TRBD1 as a possible D gene (6 bases). V was cut by 2 bases and J by 1 base, with 11 bases left in between. In germline, CDR1 is MDHEN, CDR2 SYDVKM. The CDR3 length is 15 residues. CDR3 in amino acids: CASSLRTGINYGYTF. The CDR3 nucleotides read TGTGCCAGCAGTTTACGCACAGGGATTAACTATGGCTACACCTTC.

This clone was observed a handful of times. The J gene is TRBJ1-1, the V gene TRBV10-3, with 7 bases fitting TRBD1. The CDR3 sequence is 15 residues long. Trimming removed 0 bases from V and 4 bases from J; junction bases left unmatched: 5. The germline V gene has CDR1 ENHRY and CDR2 SYGVKD. The CDR3 spells CAISESYRGATEAFF. CDR3 sequence (DNA): TGTGCCATCAGTGAGTCGTACAGGGGCGCCACTGAAGCTTTCTTT.

Notes on this clone: This specimen includes other DNA sequences encoding the same CDR3. The chain carries TRBV7-3 and TRBJ2-3; the match to TRBD2 covers 7 bases. Germline V gene data show CDR1 as SGHTA and CDR2 as FQGTGA. The CDR3 loop spans 13 amino acids. Trimming at V came to 5 bases and at J to 6 bases, leaving 5 bases not matched to a gene. The CDR3 loop is CASSPPGGDTQYF. The CDR3, as DNA: TGTGCCAGCAGCCCACCGGGAGGCGATACGCAGTATTTT.

The CDR3 protein is CASSLKGSRYTF. CDR3 nucleotides: TGTGCCAGCAGTTTAAAGGGGTCGCGCTACACCTTC. This rearrangement joins TRBV28 to TRBJ1-2; D is perhaps TRBD1 (5 bases). CDR3 length: 12 amino acids. Germline CDR1 and CDR2: MDHEN and SYDVKM. V lost 2 bases and J lost 9, with 10 bases in between.

This clone is a singleton in its sample. The chain employs TRBV7-2 and TRBJ2-7; TRBD1 matches at 7 bases. Germline CDR1 and CDR2: SGHTA and FQGNSA. Trimming removed 4 bases from V and 1 base from J; junction bases left unmatched: 7. This CDR3 spans 15 amino acids. DNA of the CDR3: TGTGCCAGCAGCTCGGGGACAGTCCCTTCCTACGAGCAGTACTTC. The encoded protein is CASSSGTVPSYEQYF.

CDR3 in amino acids: CSAGTWGGYTF. DNA for the CDR3: TGCAGTGCTGGGACTTGGGGTGGCTACACCTTC. The V gene is TRBV20-1, the J gene TRBJ1-2; weak D call: TRBD1 (5 bases). With 5 bases removed from V and 7 bases from J, the gap between germline ends came to 11 bases. The V gene's germline CDR1 is DFQATT and CDR2 SNEGSKA (reference sequence). The CDR3 loop spans 11 amino acids.

This clone was counted once. V and J are TRBV25-1 and TRBJ2-4, with D perhaps given as TRBD1 or TRBD2 (5 bases each). V was shortened by 0 bases and J by 8 bases, with 17 bases between the two germline ends. The CDR3 is made up of 16 amino acids. CDR1 is MGHDK, CDR2 SYGVNS, per germline. The CDR3 loop reads CASSEYSPRARDIQYF. CDR3 DNA: TGTGCCAGCAGTGAATATTCCCCCAGGGCGAGGGACATTCAGTACTTC.

The chain combines TRBV3-1 (or the pseudogene TRBV3-2) with TRBJ1-1; D unresolved. The CDR3 sequence is 19 residues long. CDR1 is LGHDT, CDR2 YNNKEL, per germline (reference sequence). With 0 bases removed from V and 3 bases from J, the gap between germline ends came to 23 bases. This CDR3 reads CASSQDDPQRTTGDTEAFF. CDR3 DNA: TGTGCCAGCAGCCAAGATGACCCTCAACGAACGACGGGAGACACTGAAGCTTTCTTT.

V is TRBV11-2 and J is TRBJ1-2, with D maybe TRBD1 (5 bases). The V gene's germline CDR1 is SGHAT and CDR2 FQNNGV. This CDR3 region has 14 residues. Trimming took off 6 bases at V and 7 bases at J, with 18 bases between the two ends. The CDR3 spells CASRHPGRKIGYTF. The CDR3 nucleotides are TGTGCCAGCAGACATCCGGGACGGAAAATTGGCTACACCTTC. The full variable domain, completed using reference TRBV11-2 and TRBJ1-2, is EAGVAQSPRYKIIEKRQSVAFWCNPISGHATLYWYQQILGQGPKLLIQFQNNGVVDDSQLPKDRFSAERLKGVDSTLKIQPAKLEDSAVYLCASRHPGRKIGYTFGSGTRLTVV.

This chain joins TRBV7-3 and TRBJ2-3, with D hard to call. CDR1 SGHTA and CDR2 FQGTGA come from the germline V gene. V was clipped by 2 bases and J by 6 bases, with 9 bases between them. This CDR3 is built from 13 residues. CDR3 nucleotides: TGTGCCAGCAGCTTATGGAGTACGGATACGCAGTATTTT. Translated, it gives CASSLWSTDTQYF.

DNA of the CDR3: TGTGCCAGTAGTATAGTGGGTATGGAAAAACTGTTTTTT. It is translated as CASSIVGMEKLFF. This chain uses TRBV19 with TRBJ1-4; D is unclear. Trimming pared 1 base from V and 8 bases from J, leaving 8 bases between. Germline V gene data show CDR1 as LNHDA and CDR2 as SQIVND (reference sequence). The CDR3 spans 13 residues.

V usage is TRBV11-2 and J usage is TRBJ2-7; D is unclear. V lost 3 bases and J lost 3, with 6 bases in between. The CDR3 length is 12 residues. Germline V gives CDR1 SGHAT, CDR2 FQNNGV. The CDR3 loop is CASSLGFYEQYF. The CDR3 DNA sequence: TGTGCCAGCAGCTTGGGTTTCTACGAGCAGTACTTC.

The chain joins TRBV3-1 (or the pseudogene TRBV3-2) to TRBJ2-7, with a weak D call TRBD1 (5 bases). This CDR3 is 15 amino acids long. The V end lost 4 bases, the J end lost 5 bases, and 18 bases lay between the germline ends. CDR1 is LGHDT and CDR2 is YNNKEL in the germline V gene (reference sequence). The CDR3 DNA follows: TGTGCCAGCAGCCTCCCCCATCAGGGTAAGCACGAGCAGTACTTC. The encoded protein is CASSLPHQGKHEQYF.

The chain's CDR3 is CASSGGTGSEQYF. CDR3 bases: TGTGCCAGCAGCGGCGGGACAGGGTCCGAGCAGTACTTC. The chain joins TRBV9 to TRBJ2-7; 9 bases map to TRBD1. The germline CDR1 and CDR2 sequences are SGDLS and YYNGEE. V shed 3 bases, J shed 6 bases, and the junction held 4 bases outside the gene matches. The CDR3 loop spans 13 amino acids. Full variable domain (remainder filled in from reference TRBV9 and TRBJ2-7): DSGVTQTPKHLITATGQRVTLRCSPRSGDLSVYWYQQSLDQGLQFLIQYYNGEERAKGNILERFSAQQFPDLHSELNLSSLELGDSALYFCASSGGTGSEQYFGPGTRLTVT.

The J gene is TRBJ2-3, the V gene TRBV11-1; 7 bases align to TRBD2. The length of the CDR3 is 15 residues. The J segment lost 0 bases and the V segment lost 3 bases, leaving 3 bases of the junction unmatched. Germline lookup yields CDR1 SGHAT and CDR2 FQDESV (reference sequence). In DNA form, the CDR3 reads TGTGCCAGCAGCTTCAGCGGGACTAGCACAGATACGCAGTATTTT. Translated: CASSFSGTSTDTQYF.